Presented here are 7 T cell receptor beta chains from one specimen sequenced in a study of post-analysis software for immune sequencing data. Study-level points and caveats: Compared with controls, patients had more of about 5 TRBV segments, including TRBV5-6, TRBV5-1 and TRBV20-1.

No cognate antigen is known for these TCRs. Prepared TCR beta cDNA libraries contained unique molecular identifiers. TCRdb processed the PCR reads anew with MiXCR; each CDR3 protein has one entry. The sample holds approximately 160,000 distinct CDR3 sequences; 30% are singletons and the top ten take approximately 1.6%. The specimen sequenced was blood. The origin of the receptors is a girl under 18 with multiple sclerosis.

This clonotype was recorded at least ten times. The J gene is TRBJ2-1, the V gene TRBV11-2; the D gene is possibly TRBD1 (6 bases). The length of the CDR3 is 14 residues. The germline V gene encodes CDR1 SGHAT and CDR2 FQNNGV. V lost 1 base, J lost 8 bases, and 12 bases lay in between. CDR3: CASSLGRQEDEQFF. CDR3 nucleotides: TGTGCCAGCAGCTTAGGTCGACAGGAGGATGAGCAGTTCTTC.

The chain's CDR3 is CASSLISGNTIYF. The DNA of the CDR3 is TGCGCCAGCAGCTTGATCTCTGGAAACACCATATATTTT. The J gene is TRBJ1-3, the V gene TRBV5-1, with no clear D. The germline V gene encodes CDR1 SGHRS and CDR2 YFSETQ. The CDR3 extends over 13 amino acids. With 1 base removed from V and 0 bases from J, the gap between germline ends came to 2 bases.

Details on this clonotype: A much larger clonotype is one base distant, so this may be a read error. The gene calls are TRBV12-3 or TRBV12-4 and TRBJ2-7; D ambiguous. Trimming took 6 bases from V and 10 from J, leaving 25 bases between them. CDR3 length equals 15 residues. In DNA, the CDR3 is TGTGCCAGCAGCTTACTTAATATTTTCGCGGTTACCCAGTACTTC. Translated: CASSLLNIFAVTQYF.

With regard to this clonotype: The junction departs from the called germline gene at one end, perhaps through a read error. The V and J genes are TRBV30 and TRBJ2-3; D uncertain. In germline, CDR1 is GTSNPN, CDR2 SVGIG (reference sequence). The CDR3 covers 11 residues. The CDR3 region is CAVITADMQYF. The CDR3 nucleotides are TGTGCCGTTATCACGGCAGATATGCAGTATTTT. The full variable domain, rest sourced from reference TRBV30 and TRBJ2-3, is SQTIHQWPATLVQPVGSPLSLECTVEGTSNPNLYWYRQAAGRGLQLLFYSVGIGQISSEVPQNLSASRPQDRQFILSSKKLLLSDSGFYLCAVITADMQYFGPGTRLTVL.

The chain links TRBV25-1 to TRBJ2-7; 9 nucleotides line up with TRBD2. The J call is in doubt because the DNA end fits TRBJ2-5 better. CDR3 length: 15 amino acids. Per germline, CDR1 MGHDK and CDR2 SYGVNS. This CDR3 reads CASSIEREALETQYF. CDR3 in DNA: TGTGCCAGCAGTATCGAGCGGGAGGCCCTAGAGACCCAGTACTTC.

The genes are TRBV5-5 and TRBJ2-5; tentative D call: TRBD2 (6 bases). This CDR3 is 13 amino acids long. Germline loops: CDR1 SGHKS, CDR2 YYEKEE (reference sequence). The V gene lost 4 bases and the J gene lost 7 bases, with 14 bases spanning the gap. The CDR3 bases are TGTGCCAGCAGCGTGGGACCGGGAGCGACCCAGTACTTC. The encoded protein is CASSVGPGATQYF. Combining the CDR3 with reference TRBV5-5 and TRBJ2-5 gives the whole variable domain DAGVTQSPTHLIKTRGQQVTLRCSPISGHKSVSWYQQVLGQGPQFIFQYYEKEERGRGNFPDRFSARQFPNYSSELNVNALLLGDSALYLCASSVGPGATQYFGPGTRLLVL.

About this clonotype itself: Just one base apart from a much larger clone, this may be a read error. The genes are TRBV12-3 or TRBV12-4 and TRBJ2-5; possibly TRBD1 or TRBD2 for D (5 bases each). CDR3 length equals 17 residues. With 8 bases removed from V and 11 bases from J, the gap between germline ends came to 33 bases. The CDR3 sequence: CASRAPGPRSRYNEQYF. CDR3 in DNA: TGTGCCAGCCGAGCTCCGGGACCTCGTTCAAGATACAATGAGCAGTACTTC.